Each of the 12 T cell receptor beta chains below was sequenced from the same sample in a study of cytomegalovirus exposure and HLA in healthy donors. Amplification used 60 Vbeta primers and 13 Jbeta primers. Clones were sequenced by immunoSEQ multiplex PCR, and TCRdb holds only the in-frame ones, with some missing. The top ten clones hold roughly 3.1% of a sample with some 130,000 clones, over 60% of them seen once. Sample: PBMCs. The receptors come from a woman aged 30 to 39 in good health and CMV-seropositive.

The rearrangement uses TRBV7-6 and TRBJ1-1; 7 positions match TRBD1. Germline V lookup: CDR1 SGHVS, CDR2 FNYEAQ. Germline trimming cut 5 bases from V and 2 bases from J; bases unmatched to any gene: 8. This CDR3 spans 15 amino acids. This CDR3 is CASSARRGRNTEAFF. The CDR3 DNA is TGTGCCAGCAGCGCGCGGAGGGGGCGAAACACTGAAGCTTTCTTT.

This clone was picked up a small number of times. Here the CDR3 reads CASSLRRTTNEKLFF. The CDR3 DNA reads TGTGCCAGCAGTTTACGCAGAACAACTAATGAAAAACTGTTTTTT. The rearrangement links TRBV28 to TRBJ1-4, with unresolved D. CDR3 length equals 15 residues. From germline, CDR1 is MDHEN and CDR2 SYDVKM. Between the trimmed V and J ends, which lost 2 bases and 0 bases, there was a span of 7 bases.

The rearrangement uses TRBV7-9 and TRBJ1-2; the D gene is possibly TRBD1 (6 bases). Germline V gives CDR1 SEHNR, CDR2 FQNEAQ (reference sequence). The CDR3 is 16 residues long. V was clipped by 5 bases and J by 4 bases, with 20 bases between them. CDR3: CASSHDGTTSAYGYTF. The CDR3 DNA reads TGTGCCAGCAGCCATGACGGGACAACCTCCGCCTATGGCTACACCTTC.

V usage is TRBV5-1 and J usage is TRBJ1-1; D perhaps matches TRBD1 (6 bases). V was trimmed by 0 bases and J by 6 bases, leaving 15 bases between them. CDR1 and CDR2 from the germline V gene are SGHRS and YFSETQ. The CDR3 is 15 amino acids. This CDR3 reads CASSLGQNRESEAFF. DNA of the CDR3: TGCGCCAGCAGCTTGGGGCAAAACAGGGAATCTGAAGCTTTCTTT.

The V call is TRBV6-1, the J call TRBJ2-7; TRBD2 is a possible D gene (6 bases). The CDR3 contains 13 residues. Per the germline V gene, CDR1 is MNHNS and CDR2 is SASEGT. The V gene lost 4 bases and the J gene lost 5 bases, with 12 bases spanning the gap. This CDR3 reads CASSVRLGHEQYF. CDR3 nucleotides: TGTGCCAGCAGTGTGCGACTAGGGCACGAGCAGTACTTC.

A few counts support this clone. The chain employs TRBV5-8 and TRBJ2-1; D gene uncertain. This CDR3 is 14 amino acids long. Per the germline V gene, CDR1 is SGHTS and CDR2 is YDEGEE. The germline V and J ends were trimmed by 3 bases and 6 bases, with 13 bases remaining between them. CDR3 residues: CASSSYRHSNEQFF. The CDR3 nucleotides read TGTGCCAGCAGCTCTTACCGACACAGCAATGAGCAGTTCTTC.

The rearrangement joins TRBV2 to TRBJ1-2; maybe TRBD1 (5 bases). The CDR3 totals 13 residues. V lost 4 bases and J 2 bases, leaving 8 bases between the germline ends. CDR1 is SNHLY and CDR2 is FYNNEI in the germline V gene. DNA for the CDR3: TGTGCCAGCAGTGTCAGGGTCAACTATGGCTACACCTTC. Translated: CASSVRVNYGYTF.

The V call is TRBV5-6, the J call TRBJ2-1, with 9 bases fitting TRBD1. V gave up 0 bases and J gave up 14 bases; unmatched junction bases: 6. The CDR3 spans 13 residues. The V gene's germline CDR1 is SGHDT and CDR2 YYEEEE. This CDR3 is CASSLAVGTGKFF. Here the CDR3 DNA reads TGTGCCAGCAGCTTGGCCGTAGGGACAGGGAAGTTCTTC.

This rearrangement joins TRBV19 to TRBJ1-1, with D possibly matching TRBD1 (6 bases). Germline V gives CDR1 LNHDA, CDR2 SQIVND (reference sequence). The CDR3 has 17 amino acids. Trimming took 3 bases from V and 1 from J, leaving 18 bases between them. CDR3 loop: CASSIQGMGPGNTEAFF. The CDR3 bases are TGTGCCAGTAGTATCCAGGGGATGGGACCCGGGAACACTGAAGCTTTCTTT.

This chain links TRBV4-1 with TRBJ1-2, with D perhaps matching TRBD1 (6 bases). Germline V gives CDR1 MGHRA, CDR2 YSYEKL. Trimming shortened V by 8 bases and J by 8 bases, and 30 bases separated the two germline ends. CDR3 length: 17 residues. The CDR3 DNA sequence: TGCGCCAGCCACAAGTCCGGGGGAGGGGGGGAGGGTGGCGGCTACACCTTC. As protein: CASHKSGGGGEGGGYTF.

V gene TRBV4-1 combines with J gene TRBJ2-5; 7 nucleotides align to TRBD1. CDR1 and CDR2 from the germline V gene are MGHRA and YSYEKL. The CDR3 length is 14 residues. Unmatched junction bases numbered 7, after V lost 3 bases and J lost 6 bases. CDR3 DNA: TGCGCCAGCAGCCATACGACAGGGATGCAGACCCAGTACTTC. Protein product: CASSHTTGMQTQYF.

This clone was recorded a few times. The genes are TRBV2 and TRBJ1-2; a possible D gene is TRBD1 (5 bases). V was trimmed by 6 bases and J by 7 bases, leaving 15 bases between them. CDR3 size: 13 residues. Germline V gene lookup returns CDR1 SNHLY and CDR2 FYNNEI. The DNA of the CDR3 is TGTGCCAGCAGGATGGACAATATAGGTGGCTACACCTTC. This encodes CASRMDNIGGYTF.